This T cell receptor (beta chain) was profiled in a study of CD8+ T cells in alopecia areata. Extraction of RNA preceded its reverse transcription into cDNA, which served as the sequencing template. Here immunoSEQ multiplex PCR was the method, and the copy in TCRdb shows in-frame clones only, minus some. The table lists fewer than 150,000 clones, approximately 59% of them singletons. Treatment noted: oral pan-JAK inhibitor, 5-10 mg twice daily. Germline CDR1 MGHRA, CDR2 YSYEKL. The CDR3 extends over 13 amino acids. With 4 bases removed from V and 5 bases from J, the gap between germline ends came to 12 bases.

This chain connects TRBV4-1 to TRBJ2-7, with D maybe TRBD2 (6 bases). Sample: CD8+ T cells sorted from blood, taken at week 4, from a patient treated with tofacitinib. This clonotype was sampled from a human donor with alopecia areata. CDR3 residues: CASSRELADEQYF. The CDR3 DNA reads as TGCGCCAGCAGCCGAGAACTAGCCGACGAGCAGTACTTC.